The TCR beta chain described here comes from a study of blood T cell repertoires in COVID-19. Study overall: Acute and convalescent COVID-19 specimens originated in the United States, Italy and Spain. PBMCs, B-cell-depleted T cells, or T cells provided the cDNA or gDNA that made up the material.

Trimming took 4 bases from V and 0 from J, leaving 7 bases between them. The CDR3 covers 14 residues. Germline CDR1 and CDR2: KGHSH and LQKENI. Original processing methods: Reference gene primers were amplified, and this amplification served to estimate nucleated cell counts. TCRdb keeps only in-frame clones here, not all; method: immunoSEQ multiplex PCR. The V and J calls and clone size were taken over from that table, and D and trimming were inferred from the DNA. The sample shows about 120,000 clones, more than 75% of them seen only once. The material sequenced was peripheral blood. This rearrangement joins TRBV18 to TRBJ2-1; possible D gene TRBD1, 5 bases. The sequence came from a human donor in a cohort sampled during active COVID-19. Here the CDR3 DNA reads TGTGCCAGCTCACGACAGCACTCCTACAATGAGCAGTTCTTC. Protein: CASSRQHSYNEQFF.